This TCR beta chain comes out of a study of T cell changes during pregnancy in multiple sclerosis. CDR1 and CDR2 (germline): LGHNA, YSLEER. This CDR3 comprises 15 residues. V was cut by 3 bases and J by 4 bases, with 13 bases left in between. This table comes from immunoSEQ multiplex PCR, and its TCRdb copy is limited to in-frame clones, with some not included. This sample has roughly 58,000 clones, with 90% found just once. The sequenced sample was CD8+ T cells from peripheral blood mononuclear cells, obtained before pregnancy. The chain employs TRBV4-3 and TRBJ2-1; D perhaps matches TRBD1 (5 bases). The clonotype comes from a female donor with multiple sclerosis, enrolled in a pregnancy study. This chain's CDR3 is CASSHRETEYNEQFF. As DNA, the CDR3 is TGCGCCAGCAGCCACAGAGAGACAGAGTACAATGAGCAGTTCTTC.